These 27 T cell receptor beta chains were all obtained from the same sample, sequenced in a study of cytomegalovirus exposure and HLA in healthy donors. This PCR relied on a set of 60 Vbeta primers and 13 Jbeta primers. Generated by immunoSEQ multiplex PCR, the TCRdb table keeps only in-frame clones and is missing some. The sample contains about 160,000 clones, 70% to 90% of which appear only once. The sequenced material came from PBMCs. These receptors were obtained from a man between 18 and 35 years old in good health and CMV-seropositive.

The chain recombines TRBV4-3 with TRBJ2-7, with a weak D call TRBD1 (6 bases). This CDR3 contains 15 residues. V lost 0 bases and J lost 3, with 12 bases in between. Germline V gives CDR1 LGHNA, CDR2 YSLEER. CDR3 region: CASSQDSGRGYEQYF. As DNA, the CDR3 is TGCGCCAGCAGCCAAGATAGTGGCAGGGGCTACGAGCAGTACTTC.

The V gene is TRBV9, the J gene TRBJ2-1; 8 nucleotides line up with TRBD2. Trimming took 2 bases from V and 0 from J; bases not matched to a gene: 4. There are 16 residues in the CDR3. Germline V gene lookup returns CDR1 SGDLS and CDR2 YYNGEE. CDR3 sequence (DNA): TGTGCCAGCAGCGTGAGCGGGGGCTACTCCTACAATGAGCAGTTCTTC. Its protein is CASSVSGGYSYNEQFF.

V is TRBV18 and J is TRBJ1-2; TRBD1 might be the D (6 bases). In germline, CDR1 is KGHSH, CDR2 LQKENI. Trimming removed 3 bases at V and 6 bases at J, with 11 bases between. The CDR3 contains 13 residues. The chain's CDR3 is CASSPARGHGYTF. For the CDR3, the DNA is TGTGCCAGCTCACCGGCCAGGGGCCATGGCTACACCTTC.

The CDR3 DNA follows: TGTGCCAGCAGCTTATTTGGAAATAGCGGCTCCCAAGAGACCCAGTACTTC. The encoded protein is CASSLFGNSGSQETQYF. V usage is TRBV7-9 and J usage is TRBJ2-5, with a possible D match to TRBD2 (6 bases). V was shortened by 2 bases and J by 1 base, with 17 bases between the two germline ends. This CDR3 has 17 amino acids. CDR1 is SEHNR and CDR2 is FQNEAQ in the germline V gene (reference sequence).

V usage is TRBV5-6 and J usage is TRBJ2-2; no definite D call. The V end lost 6 bases, the J end lost 6 bases, and 9 bases lay between the germline ends. The CDR3 extends over 12 amino acids. Germline assignment: CDR1 SGHDT and CDR2 YYEEEE. Written as DNA, the CDR3 is TGTGCCAGCAACTATGGCTCCGGGGAGCTGTTTTTT. This encodes CASNYGSGELFF. Combining the CDR3 with reference TRBV5-6 and TRBJ2-2 gives the whole variable domain DAGVTQSPTHLIKTRGQQVTLRCSPKSGHDTVSWYQQALGQGPQFIFQYYEEEERQRGNFPDRFSGHQFPNYSSELNVNALLLGDSALYLCASNYGSGELFFGEGSRLTVL.

V gene TRBV6-5 combines with J gene TRBJ2-7; tentative D call: TRBD1 (6 bases). V lost 1 base and J 2 bases, leaving 12 bases between the germline ends. Germline loops: CDR1 MNHEY, CDR2 SVGAGI. The CDR3 has 15 amino acids. CDR3 coding DNA: TGTGCCAGCAGTTACTATGGGGGCAGCACCTACGAGCAGTACTTC. It translates to CASSYYGGSTYEQYF.

This clone came up once. The rearrangement uses TRBV9 and TRBJ1-5, with TRBD1 matching over 8 bases. The V and J ends lost 4 bases and 4 bases, in that order; junction bases with no gene match: 7. Germline loops: CDR1 SGDLS, CDR2 YYNGEE. CDR3 length equals 15 residues. The CDR3 DNA is TGTGCCAGCAGCCCGGGGACAGGAAGGAATCAGCCCCAGCATTTT. It specifies CASSPGTGRNQPQHF.

Notes on this clone: Other nucleotide sequences from this sample produce the same CDR3. The chain employs TRBV7-9 and TRBJ1-5; 7 bases map to TRBD1. Germline V gives CDR1 SEHNR, CDR2 FQNEAQ (reference sequence). Germline trimming cut 5 bases from V and 6 bases from J; bases unmatched to any gene: 4. The CDR3 has 13 amino acids. CDR3 nucleotides: TGTGCCAGCAGCCAGCAGGGGGGTCAGCCCCAGCATTTT. Amino acid sequence: CASSQQGGQPQHF. The entire variable domain, with the rest obtained from reference TRBV7-9 and TRBJ1-5, is as follows: DTGVSQNPRHKITKRGQNVTFRCDPISEHNRLYWYRQTLGQGPEFLTYFQNEAQLEKSRLLSDRFSAERPKGSFSTLEIQRTEQGDSAMYLCASSQQGGQPQHFGDGTRLSIL.

The chain combines TRBV19 with TRBJ1-1, with D tentatively TRBD1 (6 bases). The CDR3 extends over 14 amino acids. V shed 8 bases and J shed 1 base, with 14 bases lying between them. CDR1 is LNHDA and CDR2 is SQIVND in the germline V gene (reference sequence). The CDR3 here is CASVRQAGNTEAFF. The CDR3 DNA reads TGTGCCAGTGTTCGACAGGCTGGGAACACTGAAGCTTTCTTT.

The chain uses TRBV5-1 and TRBJ1-2, with 7 bases lining up with TRBD1. V shed 2 bases and J 0 bases; nucleotides not matched to a gene: 10. Germline V lookup: CDR1 SGHRS, CDR2 YFSETQ. This CDR3 is built from 17 residues. The CDR3 sequence: CASSLGQAGLANYGYTF. In DNA form, the CDR3 reads TGCGCCAGCAGCTTAGGACAGGCAGGGTTAGCTAACTATGGCTACACCTTC.

V gene TRBV19 combines with J gene TRBJ2-7; 10 nucleotides align to TRBD2. The CDR3 consists of 15 residues. The V segment lost 6 bases and the J segment 4 bases; nucleotides outside the gene matches: 9. Per the germline V gene, CDR1 is LNHDA and CDR2 is SQIVND (reference sequence). The CDR3 spells CASSPTSGEVYEQYF. The CDR3 coding sequence is TGTGCCAGTAGCCCAACTAGCGGGGAGGTTTACGAGCAGTACTTC.

The V and J genes are TRBV7-3 and TRBJ2-5; D possibly corresponds to TRBD2 (6 bases). The germline CDR1 and CDR2 sequences are SGHTA and FQGTGA. V dropped 5 bases and J dropped 1 base, with 14 bases sitting between them. The CDR3 is 15 residues long. The CDR3 DNA reads TGTGCCAGCAGCCCAAAGCTCGGGAGCCAAGAGACCCAGTACTTC. This codes for CASSPKLGSQETQYF.

In nucleotides, the CDR3 is TGTGCCAGCAGCTCCCGACAGGGGGCGATTTCTAACTATGGCTACACCTTC. Protein: CASSSRQGAISNYGYTF. The chain joins TRBV5-6 to TRBJ1-2; TRBD1 matches at 10 bases. CDR1 and CDR2 from the germline V gene are SGHDT and YYEEEE. CDR3 length: 17 amino acids. J was trimmed by 0 bases and V by 3 bases; bases with no gene match: 8.

V and J are TRBV9 and TRBJ1-1; D is possibly TRBD1 (5 bases). The CDR3 runs to 14 residues. Germline V gene data show CDR1 as SGDLS and CDR2 as YYNGEE. V was clipped by 3 bases and J by 3 bases, with 12 bases between them. The DNA for the CDR3 is TGTGCCAGCAGCGGTTTCCGGGGGGACACTGAAGCTTTCTTT. Its protein is CASSGFRGDTEAFF. The complete variable domain, with remaining parts taken from reference TRBV9 and TRBJ1-1, reads DSGVTQTPKHLITATGQRVTLRCSPRSGDLSVYWYQQSLDQGLQFLIQYYNGEERAKGNILERFSAQQFPDLHSELNLSSLELGDSALYFCASSGFRGDTEAFFGQGTRLTVV.

This chain connects TRBV30 to TRBJ1-3; no firm D call. The germline V and J ends were trimmed by 2 bases and 4 bases, with 15 bases remaining between them. The CDR3 is 15 residues long. Germline CDR1 reads GTSNPN; CDR2 reads SVGIG (reference sequence). CDR3 nucleotides: TGTGCCTGGAGTCCCGACATGCCCTCCGGAAACACCATATATTTT. Amino acids: CAWSPDMPSGNTIYF.

V and J are TRBV12-5 and TRBJ1-2; D gene uncertain. CDR3 size: 13 residues. Trimming pared 3 bases from V and 7 bases from J, leaving 12 bases between. CDR1 LGHNT and CDR2 FRNRAP come from the germline V gene. CDR3 in DNA: TGTGCTAGTGGTTTTTCCTCCGGTTCTGGCTACACCTTC. It is translated as CASGFSSGSGYTF.

The chain uses TRBV4-3 and TRBJ2-2; D is unresolved. The CDR3 consists of 14 residues. Germline CDR1 reads LGHNA; CDR2 reads YSLEER. The V and J ends lost 0 bases and 5 bases respectively, with 7 bases between them. The CDR3 sequence is CASSQEIGTGELFF. The CDR3 DNA sequence: TGCGCCAGCAGCCAAGAAATCGGGACCGGGGAGCTGTTTTTT.

This chain connects TRBV2 to TRBJ2-3, with TRBD2 matching 8 bases. V shed 4 bases and J 6 bases; nucleotides not matched to a gene: 3. Germline V gene lookup returns CDR1 SNHLY and CDR2 FYNNEI. The length of the CDR3 is 13 residues. The CDR3 nucleotides read TGTGCCAGCAGTGCTAGCGGGCGGGATACGCAGTATTTT. This encodes CASSASGRDTQYF. The full variable domain, its missing parts supplied by reference TRBV2 and TRBJ2-3, is EPEVTQTPSHQVTQMGQEVILRCVPISNHLYFYWYRQILGQKVEFLVSFYNNEISEKSEIFDDQFSVERPDGSNFTLKIRSTKLEDSAMYFCASSASGRDTQYFGPGTRLTVL.

This rearrangement joins TRBV13 to TRBJ2-7; TRBD2 agrees at 11 bases. Trimming cost V 1 base and J 3 bases; bases outside gene matches: 14. CDR3 size: 19 residues. The V gene's germline CDR1 is PRHDT and CDR2 FYEKMQ (reference sequence). The CDR3 spells CASSLVGTSRGTSGYEQYF. Written as DNA, the CDR3 is TGTGCCAGCAGCTTAGTTGGGACAAGTCGAGGGACTAGCGGCTACGAGCAGTACTTC.

CDR3 amino acids: CASSPPGHSNTGELFF. For the CDR3, the DNA is TGTGCCAGCAGCCCTCCGGGACATTCGAACACCGGGGAGCTGTTTTTT. The chain recombines TRBV4-2 with TRBJ2-2, with D possibly matching TRBD1 (6 bases). Per the germline V gene, CDR1 is LGHNA and CDR2 is YNFKEQ. The CDR3 has 16 residues. V lost 4 bases and J lost 0, with 12 bases in between.

On this clone: The same CDR3 can be traced to other DNA sequences in this sample. This sequence joins TRBV5-4 and TRBJ2-1, with a possible D match to TRBD1 (5 bases). V lost 4 bases, J lost 2 bases, and 7 bases lay in between. Germline V gene data show CDR1 as SGHNT and CDR2 as YYREEE (reference sequence). The CDR3 has 13 amino acids. For the CDR3, the DNA is TGTGCCAGCAGCCCCAGGGCCTACAATGAGCAGTTCTTC. This encodes CASSPRAYNEQFF. Full variable domain (remainder filled in from reference TRBV5-4 and TRBJ2-1): ETGVTQSPTHLIKTRGQQVTLRCSSQSGHNTVSWYQQALGQGPQFIFQYYREEENGRGNFPPRFSGLQFPNYSSELNVNALELDDSALYLCASSPRAYNEQFFGPGTRLTVL.

The CDR3 DNA reads as TGTGCCAGTAGTATAGGCCCCACAGGGCAGGGCAGCACAGATACGCAGTATTTT. Its translation is CASSIGPTGQGSTDTQYF. V gene TRBV19 combines with J gene TRBJ2-3, with a tentative D call TRBD1 (6 bases). Germline V gene sequence: CDR1 LNHDA, CDR2 SQIVND (reference sequence). The CDR3 covers 18 residues. The germline V and J ends were trimmed by 1 base and 0 bases, with 17 bases remaining between them.

The rearrangement links TRBV7-6 to TRBJ1-4; TRBD1 is a possible D gene (5 bases). This CDR3 has 16 residues. Trimming stripped 4 bases from V and 8 bases from J, with 20 bases between. Germline CDR1 and CDR2: SGHVS and FNYEAQ. The chain's CDR3 is CASSSTTGGLGEKLFF. CDR3 bases: TGTGCCAGCAGCTCTACTACAGGTGGGCTGGGGGAAAAACTGTTTTTT.

The chain employs TRBV15 and TRBJ2-2, with D unclear. The ends were cut back, 0 bases at V and 7 bases at J, with 6 bases in the middle. The CDR3 runs 13 residues. CDR1 LNHNV and CDR2 YYDKDF come from the germline V gene (reference sequence). As DNA, the CDR3 is TGTGCCACCAGCAGAGATCAGGACGGGGAGCTGTTTTTT. Translation gives CATSRDQDGELFF.

The CDR3 reads CASSGSLGQPGEQYF. In DNA form, the CDR3 reads TGCGCCAGCAGCGGGTCACTCGGACAGCCAGGAGAGCAGTACTTC. The V and J genes are TRBV5-1 and TRBJ2-7, with D possibly TRBD1 on 6 matching bases. V lost 4 bases, J lost 7 bases, and 21 bases lay in between. There are 15 residues in the CDR3. CDR1 and CDR2 (germline): SGHRS, YFSETQ.

The genes are TRBV19 and TRBJ1-1; 8 bases are shared with TRBD1. CDR1 LNHDA and CDR2 SQIVND come from the germline V gene (reference sequence). The ends lost 7 bases at V and 1 base at J; junction bases unmatched: 5. CDR3 length equals 14 residues. The CDR3 DNA follows: TGTGCCAGTAAACCACAGGGGGAGAACACTGAAGCTTTCTTT. Residues: CASKPQGENTEAFF.

V and J are TRBV9 and TRBJ1-5, with 7 positions matching TRBD1. CDR1 SGDLS and CDR2 YYNGEE come from the germline V gene. This CDR3 spans 14 amino acids. After removal of 3 bases from V and 5 bases from J, the junction contained 5 bases not matched to a gene. CDR3 sequence: CASSEGDSHQPQHF. The CDR3 DNA sequence: TGTGCCAGCAGCGAGGGGGACAGCCATCAGCCCCAGCATTTT.